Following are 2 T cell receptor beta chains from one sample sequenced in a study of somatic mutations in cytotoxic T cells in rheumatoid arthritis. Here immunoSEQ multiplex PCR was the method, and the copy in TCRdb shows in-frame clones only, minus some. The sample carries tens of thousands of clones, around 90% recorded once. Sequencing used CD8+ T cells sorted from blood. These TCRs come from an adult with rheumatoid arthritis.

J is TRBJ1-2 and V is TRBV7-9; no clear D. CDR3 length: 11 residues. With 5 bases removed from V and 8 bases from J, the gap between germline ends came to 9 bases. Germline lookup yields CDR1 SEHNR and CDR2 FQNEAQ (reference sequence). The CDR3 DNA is TGTGCCAGCAGCCCAATCCCCGGCTACACCTTC. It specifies CASSPIPGYTF. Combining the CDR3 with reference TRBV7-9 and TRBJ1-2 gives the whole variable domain DTGVSQNPRHKITKRGQNVTFRCDPISEHNRLYWYRQTLGQGPEFLTYFQNEAQLEKSRLLSDRFSAERPKGSFSTLEIQRTEQGDSAMYLCASSPIPGYTFGSGTRLTVV.

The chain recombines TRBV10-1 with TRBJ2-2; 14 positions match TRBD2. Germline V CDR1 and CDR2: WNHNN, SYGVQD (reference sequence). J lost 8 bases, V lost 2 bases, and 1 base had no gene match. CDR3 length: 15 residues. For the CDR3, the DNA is TGCGCCAGCAGTGAGGGGACTAGCGGGAGAGGGGAGCTGTTTTTT. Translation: CASSEGTSGRGELFF.